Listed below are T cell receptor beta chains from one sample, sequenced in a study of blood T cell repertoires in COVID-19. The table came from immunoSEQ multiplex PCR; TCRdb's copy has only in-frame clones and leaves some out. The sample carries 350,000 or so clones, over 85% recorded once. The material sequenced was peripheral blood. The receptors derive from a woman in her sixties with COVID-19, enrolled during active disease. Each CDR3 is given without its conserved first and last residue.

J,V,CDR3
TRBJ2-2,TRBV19,ASSRDANTGELF
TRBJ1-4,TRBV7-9,ASSRTGGSEKLF
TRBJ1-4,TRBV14,ASSHYGATNEKLF
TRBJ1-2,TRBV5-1,ASSLVGAGPNYGYT
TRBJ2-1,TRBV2,ASSPILSGNEQF
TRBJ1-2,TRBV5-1,ASSTGTGGDGYGYT
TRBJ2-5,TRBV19,ASSTHSGTQY
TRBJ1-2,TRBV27,ASCCRGPYGYT
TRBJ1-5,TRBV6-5,ASSYETGPDQPQH
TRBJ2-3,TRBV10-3,AISVGAGGTDTQY
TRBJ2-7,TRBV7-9,ASSLAPRSYEQY
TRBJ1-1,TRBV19,ASSSVQMNTEAF
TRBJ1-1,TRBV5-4,ASAWTTNTEAF
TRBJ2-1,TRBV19,ASSIEDFPYEQF
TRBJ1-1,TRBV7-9,ASRTGVGGEAF
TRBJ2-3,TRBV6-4,ASSDASGGDTDTQY
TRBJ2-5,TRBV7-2,ASSSPPSAETQY
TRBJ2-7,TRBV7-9,ASSSRDSYEQY
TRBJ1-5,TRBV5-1,ASSGTGASNQPQH
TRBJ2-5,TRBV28,ASNSAGAGETQY
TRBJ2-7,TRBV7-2,ASLRDRGSYEQY
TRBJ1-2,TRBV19,ASRLQERGYT
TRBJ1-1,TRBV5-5,ASSFTSLNTEAF
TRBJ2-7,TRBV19,ASIGATGGKDYEQY
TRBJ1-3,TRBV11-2,ASSLGLQGSSGNTIY
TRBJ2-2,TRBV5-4,ASSLQGTGELF